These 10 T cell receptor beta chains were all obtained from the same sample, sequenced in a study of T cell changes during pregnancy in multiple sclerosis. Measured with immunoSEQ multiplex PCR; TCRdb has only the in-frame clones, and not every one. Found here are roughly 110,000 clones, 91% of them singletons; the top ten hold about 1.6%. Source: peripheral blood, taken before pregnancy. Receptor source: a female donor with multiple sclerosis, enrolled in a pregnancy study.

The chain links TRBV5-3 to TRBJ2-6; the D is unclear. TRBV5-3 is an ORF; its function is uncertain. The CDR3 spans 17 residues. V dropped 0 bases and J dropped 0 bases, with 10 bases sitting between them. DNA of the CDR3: TGTGCCAGAAGCTTGGGGTTCGAGGTCTCTGGGGCCAACGTCCTGACTTTC. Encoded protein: CARSLGFEVSGANVLTF.

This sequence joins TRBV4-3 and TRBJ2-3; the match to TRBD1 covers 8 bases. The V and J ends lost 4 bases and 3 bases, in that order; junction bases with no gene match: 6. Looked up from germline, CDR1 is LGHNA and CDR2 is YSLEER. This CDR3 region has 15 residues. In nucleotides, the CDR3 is TGCGCCAGCAGCCGACTGACAGGGGAGACAGATACGCAGTATTTT. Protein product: CASSRLTGETDTQYF.

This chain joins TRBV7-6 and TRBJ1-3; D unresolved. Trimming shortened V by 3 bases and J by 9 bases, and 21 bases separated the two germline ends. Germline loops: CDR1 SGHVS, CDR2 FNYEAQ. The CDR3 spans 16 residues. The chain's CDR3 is CASSLAPMDTVSTIYF. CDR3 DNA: TGTGCCAGCAGCTTGGCTCCCATGGATACAGTATCCACCATATATTTT.

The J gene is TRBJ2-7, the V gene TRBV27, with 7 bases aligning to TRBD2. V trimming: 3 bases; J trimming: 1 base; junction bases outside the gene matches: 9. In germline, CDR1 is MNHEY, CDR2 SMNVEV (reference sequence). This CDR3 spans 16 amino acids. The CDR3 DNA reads TGTGCCAGCAGTTTCTCCCGGACTAGAGGGTCCTACGAGCAGTACTTC. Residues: CASSFSRTRGSYEQYF.

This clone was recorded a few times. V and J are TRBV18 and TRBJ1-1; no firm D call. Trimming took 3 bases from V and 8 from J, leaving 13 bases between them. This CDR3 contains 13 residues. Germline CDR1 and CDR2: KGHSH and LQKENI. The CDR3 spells CASSPLPIGEAFF. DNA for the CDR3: TGTGCCAGCTCACCTTTACCCATCGGGGAAGCTTTCTTT.

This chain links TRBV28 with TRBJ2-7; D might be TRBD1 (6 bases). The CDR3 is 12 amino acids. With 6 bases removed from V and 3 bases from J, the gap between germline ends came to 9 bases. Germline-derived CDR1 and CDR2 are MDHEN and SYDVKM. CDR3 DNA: TGTGCCAGCAGGCCGGACAGCTACGAGCAGTACTTC. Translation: CASRPDSYEQYF.

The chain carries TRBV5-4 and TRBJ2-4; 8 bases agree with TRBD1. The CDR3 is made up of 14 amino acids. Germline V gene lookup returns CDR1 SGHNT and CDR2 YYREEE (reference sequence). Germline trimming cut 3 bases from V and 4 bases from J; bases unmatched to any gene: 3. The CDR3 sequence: CASSSRTGKNIQYF. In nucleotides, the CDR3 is TGTGCCAGCAGCTCGAGGACAGGGAAAAACATTCAGTACTTC. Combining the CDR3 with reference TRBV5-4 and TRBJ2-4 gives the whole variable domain ETGVTQSPTHLIKTRGQQVTLRCSSQSGHNTVSWYQQALGQGPQFIFQYYREEENGRGNFPPRFSGLQFPNYSSELNVNALELDDSALYLCASSSRTGKNIQYFGAGTRLSVL.

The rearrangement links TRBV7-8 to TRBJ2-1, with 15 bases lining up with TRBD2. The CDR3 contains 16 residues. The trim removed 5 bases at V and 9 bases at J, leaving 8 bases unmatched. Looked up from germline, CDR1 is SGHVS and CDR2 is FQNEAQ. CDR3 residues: CASSPRTSGGGGEQFF. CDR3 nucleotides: TGTGCCAGCAGCCCCCGGACTAGCGGGGGGGGAGGTGAGCAGTTCTTC.

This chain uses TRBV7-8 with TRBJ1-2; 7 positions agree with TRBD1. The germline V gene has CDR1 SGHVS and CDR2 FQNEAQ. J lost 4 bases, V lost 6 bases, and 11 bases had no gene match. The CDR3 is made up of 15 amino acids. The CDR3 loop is CASSPTTTGIYGYTF. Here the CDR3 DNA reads TGTGCCAGCAGTCCAACCACGACAGGGATCTATGGCTACACCTTC.

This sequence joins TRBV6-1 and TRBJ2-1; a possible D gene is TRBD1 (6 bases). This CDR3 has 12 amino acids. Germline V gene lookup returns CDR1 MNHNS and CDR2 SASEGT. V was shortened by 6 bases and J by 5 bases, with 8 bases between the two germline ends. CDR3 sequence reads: CASRDRNNEQFF. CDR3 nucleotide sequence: TGTGCCAGCAGGGACAGAAACAATGAGCAGTTCTTC.